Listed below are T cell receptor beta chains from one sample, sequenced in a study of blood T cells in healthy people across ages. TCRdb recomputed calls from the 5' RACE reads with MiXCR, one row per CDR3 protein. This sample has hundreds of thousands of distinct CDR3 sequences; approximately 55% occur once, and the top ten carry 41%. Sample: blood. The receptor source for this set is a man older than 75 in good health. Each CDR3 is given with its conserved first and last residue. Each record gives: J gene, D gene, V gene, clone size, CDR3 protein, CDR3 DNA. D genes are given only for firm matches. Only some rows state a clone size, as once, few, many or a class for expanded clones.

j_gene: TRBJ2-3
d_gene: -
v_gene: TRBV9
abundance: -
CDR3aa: CASSPWPSGYAYF
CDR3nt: TGTGCCAGCAGCCCCTGGCCCAGCGGATACGCGTATTTT

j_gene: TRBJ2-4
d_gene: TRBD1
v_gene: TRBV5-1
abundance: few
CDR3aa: CASSFLIRDSRTCGNIQYF
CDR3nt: TGCGCCAGCAGCTTCCTTATCCGGGACAGTCGTACTTGTGGGAACATTCAGTACTTC

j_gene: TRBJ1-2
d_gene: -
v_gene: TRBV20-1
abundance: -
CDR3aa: CSAATEGTARKGYTF
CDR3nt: TGCAGTGCCGCAACCGAGGGGACGGCCCGTAAGGGCTACACCTTC

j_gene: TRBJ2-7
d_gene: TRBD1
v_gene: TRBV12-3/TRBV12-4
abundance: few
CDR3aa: CASTRDRVGEQYF
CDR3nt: TGTGCCAGCACCCGGGACAGGGTGGGGGAGCAGTACTTC

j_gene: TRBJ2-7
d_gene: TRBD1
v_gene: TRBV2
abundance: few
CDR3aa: CANGDSYYEQYF
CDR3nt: TGTGCCAACGGGGACAGCTACTACGAGCAGTACTTC

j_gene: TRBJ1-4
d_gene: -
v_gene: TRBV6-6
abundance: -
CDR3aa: CASSYQILDSYNEKLFF
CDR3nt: TGTGCCAGCAGTTACCAAATCCTCGACAGTTATAATGAAAAACTGTTTTTT

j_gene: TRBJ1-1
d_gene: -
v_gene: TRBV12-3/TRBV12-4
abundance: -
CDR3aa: CASSLRMGGRNTEAFF
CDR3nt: TGTGCCAGCAGTTTAAGGATGGGGGGCCGTAACACTGAAGCTTTCTTT

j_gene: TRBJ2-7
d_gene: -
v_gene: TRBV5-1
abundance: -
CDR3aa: CASSFEAGTYEQYF
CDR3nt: TGCGCCAGCAGCTTCGAGGCAGGGACCTACGAGCAGTACTTC

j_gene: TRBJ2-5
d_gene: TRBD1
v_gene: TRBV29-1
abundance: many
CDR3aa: CSGLEGARGTQYF
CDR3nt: TGCAGCGGTCTAGAGGGGGCTAGAGGGACCCAGTACTTC

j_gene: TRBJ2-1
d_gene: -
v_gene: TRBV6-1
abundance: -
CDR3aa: CASSEALAEQFF
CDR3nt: TGTGCCAGCAGTGAAGCCCTGGCTGAGCAGTTCTTC

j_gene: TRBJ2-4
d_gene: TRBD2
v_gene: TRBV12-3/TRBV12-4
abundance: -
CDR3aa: CASRNTQSAGEQYF
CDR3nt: TGTGCCAGCAGAAATACACAGAGTGCGGGAGAGCAGTACTTC

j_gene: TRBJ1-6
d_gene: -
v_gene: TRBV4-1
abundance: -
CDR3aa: CASSLGLAGASPLHF
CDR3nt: TGCGCCAGCAGCCTGGGCTTGGCAGGGGCCTCACCCCTCCACTTT

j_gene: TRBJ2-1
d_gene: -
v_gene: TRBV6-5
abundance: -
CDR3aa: CASSQRLGDEQFF
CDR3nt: TGTGCCAGCAGTCAGAGACTAGGCGATGAGCAGTTCTTC

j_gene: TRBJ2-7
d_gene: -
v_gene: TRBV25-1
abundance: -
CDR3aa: CASLSSYEQYF
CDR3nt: TGTGCCAGCCTGAGCTCCTACGAGCAGTACTTC

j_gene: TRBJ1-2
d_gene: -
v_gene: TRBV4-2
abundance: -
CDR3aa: CASSQELVGGYTF
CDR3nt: TGTGCCAGCAGCCAAGAACTCGTGGGTGGCTACACCTTC

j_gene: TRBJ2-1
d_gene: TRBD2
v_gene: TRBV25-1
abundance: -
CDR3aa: CASRDDGGLAGGHAYNEQFF
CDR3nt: TGTGCCAGCAGGGACGACGGGGGACTAGCGGGAGGGCATGCCTACAATGAGCAGTTCTTC

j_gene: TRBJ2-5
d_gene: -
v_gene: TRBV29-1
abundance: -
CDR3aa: CSSKSGGLETQYF
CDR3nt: TGCAGCTCAAAAAGTGGGGGCCTGGAGACCCAGTACTTC

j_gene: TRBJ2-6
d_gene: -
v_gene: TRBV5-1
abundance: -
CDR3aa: CASSLVARGISGANVLTF
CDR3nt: TGCGCCAGCAGCTTGGTAGCAAGGGGAATATCTGGGGCCAACGTCCTGACTTTC

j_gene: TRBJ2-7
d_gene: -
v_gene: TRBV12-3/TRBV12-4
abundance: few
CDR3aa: CASSLPGPLSEQYF
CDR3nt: TGTGCCAGCAGTTTACCAGGCCCTTTGAGCGAGCAGTACTTC

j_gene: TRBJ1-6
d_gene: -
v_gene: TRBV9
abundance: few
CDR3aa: CASSADGSPLHF
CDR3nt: TGTGCCAGCAGCGCCGACGGTTCACCCCTCCACTTT

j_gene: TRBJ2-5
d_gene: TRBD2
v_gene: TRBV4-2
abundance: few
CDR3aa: CASSQGRLAEETQYF
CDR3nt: TGTGCCAGCAGCCAAGGACGGCTAGCGGAAGAGACCCAGTACTTC

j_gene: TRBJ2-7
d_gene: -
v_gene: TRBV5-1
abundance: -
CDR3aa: CASSFPDNYEQYF
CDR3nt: TGCGCCAGCAGCTTTCCTGACAACTACGAGCAGTACTTC